The entry that follows covers one TCR beta chain sequence. The data were obtained in a study of blood T cell repertoires in COVID-19. TCRdb keeps only in-frame clones here, not all; method: immunoSEQ multiplex PCR. The sample lists tens of thousands of clones, less than 95% seen once, with approximately 0.49% in the top ten. Input material: peripheral blood. This TCR was sampled from a man aged 50-60 years with COVID-19, enrolled during active disease.

CDR3: CASSISGVEQYF. The CDR3 nucleotides read TGTGCCAGTAGTATATCCGGGGTCGAGCAGTACTTC. The chain links TRBV19 to TRBJ2-7; D is possibly TRBD2 (5 bases). The germline V and J ends were trimmed by 2 bases and 6 bases, with 8 bases remaining between them. CDR1 is LNHDA, CDR2 SQIVND, per germline (reference sequence). The CDR3 loop spans 12 amino acids.